This paragraph reports one TCR beta chain. Its antigen is currently unknown. Assay: immunoSEQ multiplex PCR; the TCRdb copy retains only in-frame clones and omits some. The top ten clones hold about 6% of a sample with 150,000 or so clones, 80% to 95% of them seen once. This record comes from a study of T cell responses to AZD1222 COVID-19 vaccine. Study findings and constraints: Vaccine-associated CD4 TCRs spanned spike, dominant at 160-218 and 743-854. Elevations in Spike-specific TCR breadth and depth followed administration of two AZD1222 doses. Among the donors, most were white British and more were female, and clonal diversity was possibly underestimated. At study baseline, merely five or six AZD1222 recipients were seropositive.

Unmatched junction bases numbered 9, after V lost 6 bases and J lost 4 bases. Germline assignment: CDR1 MNHEY and CDR2 SMNVEV (reference sequence). The CDR3 spans 15 residues. This specimen was peripheral blood, taken 28 days after the second AZD1222 dose. The TCR sequence derives from an adult who received the AZD1222 COVID-19 vaccine. The chain carries TRBV27 and TRBJ2-7, with 10 bases fitting TRBD1. In nucleotides, the CDR3 is TGTGCCAGCAGACCCCCCGGGGACAGGGGTTACGAGCAGTACTTC. This translates into CASRPPGDRGYEQYF.